In its sample, the clone carrying this TCR beta chain was seen many times. A single record per CDR3 protein comes from TCRdb applying MiXCR to the 5' RACE reads. Here the sample spans roughly 690,000 distinct CDR3 sequences, 21% being singletons. CDR1 and CDR2 (germline): SGHKS, YYEKEE (reference sequence). The V and J ends lost 4 bases and 7 bases, in that order; junction bases with no gene match: 4. The CDR3 spans 13 residues. These data come from a study of identical twins. The data also belong to a second study, concerning T cells expressing NK-cell markers. This second report adds: There were seven HCMV-seropositive donors and one seronegative donor among the eight sequenced. Among CD8+ T cells from several donors, dominant NKG2C+ clonotypes accounted for roughly 1.0-7.0%.

This sequence originates from a woman aged 18 to 35 in good health. The sample comprised PBMCs. This rearrangement joins TRBV5-5 to TRBJ2-1; 8 nucleotides align to TRBD2. CDR3 protein: CASSSTSGNEQFF. CDR3 in DNA: TGTGCCAGCAGCAGCACTAGCGGTAATGAGCAGTTCTTC.